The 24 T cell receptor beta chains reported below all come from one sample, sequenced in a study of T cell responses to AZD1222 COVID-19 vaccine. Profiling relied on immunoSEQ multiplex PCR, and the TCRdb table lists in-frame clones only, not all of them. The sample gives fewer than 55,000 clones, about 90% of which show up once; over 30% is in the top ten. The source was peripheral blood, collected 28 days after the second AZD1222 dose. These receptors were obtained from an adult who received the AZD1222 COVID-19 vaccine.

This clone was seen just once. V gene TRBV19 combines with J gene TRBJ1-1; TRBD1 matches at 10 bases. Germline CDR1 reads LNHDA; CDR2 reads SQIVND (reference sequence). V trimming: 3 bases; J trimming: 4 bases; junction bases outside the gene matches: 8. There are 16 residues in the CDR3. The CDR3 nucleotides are TGTGCCAGTAGTATTAGGGGTCGACAGGGGGCCACTGAAGCTTTCTTT. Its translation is CASSIRGRQGATEAFF. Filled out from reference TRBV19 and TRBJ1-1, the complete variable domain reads DGGITQSPKYLFRKEGQNVTLSCEQNLNHDAMYWYRQDPGQGLRLIYYSQIVNDFQKGDIAEGYSVSREKKESFPLTVTSAQKNPTAFYLCASSIRGRQGATEAFFGQGTRLTVV.

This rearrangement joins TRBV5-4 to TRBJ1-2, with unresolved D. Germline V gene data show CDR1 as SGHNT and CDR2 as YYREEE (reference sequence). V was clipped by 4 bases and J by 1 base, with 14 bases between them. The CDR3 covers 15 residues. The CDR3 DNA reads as TGTGCCAGCAGCGAACCAACAGCGTATAACTATGGCTACACCTTC. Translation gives CASSEPTAYNYGYTF. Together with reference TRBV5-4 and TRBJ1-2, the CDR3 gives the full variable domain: ETGVTQSPTHLIKTRGQQVTLRCSSQSGHNTVSWYQQALGQGPQFIFQYYREEENGRGNFPPRFSGLQFPNYSSELNVNALELDDSALYLCASSEPTAYNYGYTFGSGTRLTVV.

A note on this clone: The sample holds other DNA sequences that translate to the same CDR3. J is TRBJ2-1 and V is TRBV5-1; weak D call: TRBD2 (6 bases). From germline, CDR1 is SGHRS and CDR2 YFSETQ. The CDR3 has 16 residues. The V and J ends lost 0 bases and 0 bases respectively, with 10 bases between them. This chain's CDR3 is CASSLDRGSSYNEQFF. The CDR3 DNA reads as TGCGCCAGCAGCTTGGATCGGGGGAGCTCCTACAATGAGCAGTTCTTC.

CDR3 in amino acids: CAWSQGETQYF. Here the CDR3 DNA reads TGTGCCTGGAGTCAAGGGGAGACCCAGTACTTC. This chain joins TRBV30 and TRBJ2-5; D remains ambiguous. Germline CDR1 reads GTSNPN; CDR2 reads SVGIG (reference sequence). Trimming cost V 2 bases and J 5 bases, with 6 bases left between them. This CDR3 contains 11 residues.

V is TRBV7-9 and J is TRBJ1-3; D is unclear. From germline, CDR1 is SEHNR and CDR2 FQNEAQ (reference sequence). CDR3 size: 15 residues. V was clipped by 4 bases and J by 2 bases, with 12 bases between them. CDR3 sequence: CASSSARVTGNTIYF. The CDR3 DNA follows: TGTGCCAGCAGCTCAGCTAGGGTAACTGGAAACACCATATATTTT.

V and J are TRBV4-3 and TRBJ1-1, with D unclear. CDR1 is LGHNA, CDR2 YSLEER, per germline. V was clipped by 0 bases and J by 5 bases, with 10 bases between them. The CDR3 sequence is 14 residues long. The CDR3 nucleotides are TGCGCCAGCAGCCAAGAAGGCCGTGGGACTGAAGCTTTCTTT. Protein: CASSQEGRGTEAFF.

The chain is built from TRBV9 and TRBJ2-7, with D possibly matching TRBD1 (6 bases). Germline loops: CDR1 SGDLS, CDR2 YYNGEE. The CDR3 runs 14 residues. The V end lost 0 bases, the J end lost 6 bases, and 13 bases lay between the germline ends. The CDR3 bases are TGTGCCAGCAGCGTAGGGAACAGGGCCACCGAGCAGTACTTC. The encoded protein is CASSVGNRATEQYF.

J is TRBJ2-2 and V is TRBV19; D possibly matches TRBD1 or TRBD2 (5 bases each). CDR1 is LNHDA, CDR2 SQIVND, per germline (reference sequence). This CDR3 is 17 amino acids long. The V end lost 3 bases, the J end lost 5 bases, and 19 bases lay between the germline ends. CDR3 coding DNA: TGTGCCAGTAGTATGTTTTTCAGGGACGGTGAAACCGGGGAGCTGTTTTTT. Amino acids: CASSMFFRDGETGELFF.

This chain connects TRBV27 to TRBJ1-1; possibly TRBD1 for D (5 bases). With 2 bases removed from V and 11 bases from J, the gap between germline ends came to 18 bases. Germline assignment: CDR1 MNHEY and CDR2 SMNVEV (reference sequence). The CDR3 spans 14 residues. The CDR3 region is CASSLAAQAPSAFF. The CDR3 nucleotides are TGTGCCAGCAGTTTAGCGGCACAGGCTCCCTCTGCTTTCTTT.

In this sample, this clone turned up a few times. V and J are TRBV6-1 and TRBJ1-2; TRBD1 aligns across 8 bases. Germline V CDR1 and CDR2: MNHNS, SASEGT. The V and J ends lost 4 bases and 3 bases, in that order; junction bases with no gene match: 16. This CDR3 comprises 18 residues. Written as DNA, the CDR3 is TGTGCCAGCAGTGGACCGGGACAGGTATCCCCCGGCGACTATGGCTACACCTTC. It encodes CASSGPGQVSPGDYGYTF.

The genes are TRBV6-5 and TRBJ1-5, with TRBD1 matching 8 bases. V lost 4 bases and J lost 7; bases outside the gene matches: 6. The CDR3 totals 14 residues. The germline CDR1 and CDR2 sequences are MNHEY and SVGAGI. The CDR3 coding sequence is TGTGCCAGCAGTTCCCGGACAGGGAGGCAGCCCCAGCATTTT. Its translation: CASSSRTGRQPQHF.

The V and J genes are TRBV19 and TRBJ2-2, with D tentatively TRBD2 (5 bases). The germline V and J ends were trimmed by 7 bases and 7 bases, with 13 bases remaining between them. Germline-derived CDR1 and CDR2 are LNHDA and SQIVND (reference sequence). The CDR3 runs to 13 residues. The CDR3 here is CASNLGLYGELFF. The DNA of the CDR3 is TGTGCCAGTAATCTCGGACTTTACGGGGAGCTGTTTTTT.

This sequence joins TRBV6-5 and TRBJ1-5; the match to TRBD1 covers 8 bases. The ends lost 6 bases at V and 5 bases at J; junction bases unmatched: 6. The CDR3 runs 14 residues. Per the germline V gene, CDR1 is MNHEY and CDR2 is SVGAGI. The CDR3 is CASRSQGEYQPQHF. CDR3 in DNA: TGTGCCAGCAGATCACAGGGGGAATATCAGCCCCAGCATTTT.

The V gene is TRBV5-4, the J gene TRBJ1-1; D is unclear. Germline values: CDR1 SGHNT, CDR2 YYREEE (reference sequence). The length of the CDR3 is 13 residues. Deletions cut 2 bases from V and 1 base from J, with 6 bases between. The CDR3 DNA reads TGTGCCAGCAGCTTCCCCCGGAACACTGAAGCTTTCTTT. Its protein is CASSFPRNTEAFF.

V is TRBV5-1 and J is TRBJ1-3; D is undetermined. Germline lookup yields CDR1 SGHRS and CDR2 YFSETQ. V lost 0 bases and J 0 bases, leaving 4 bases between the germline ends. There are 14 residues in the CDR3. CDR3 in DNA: TGCGCCAGCAGCTTGGGGACCTCTGGAAACACCATATATTTT. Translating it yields CASSLGTSGNTIYF.

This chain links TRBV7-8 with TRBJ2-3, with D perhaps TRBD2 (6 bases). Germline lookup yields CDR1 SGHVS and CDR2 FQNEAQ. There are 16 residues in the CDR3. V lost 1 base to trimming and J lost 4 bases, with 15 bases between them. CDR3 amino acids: CASSLGWPSVADTQYF. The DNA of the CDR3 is TGTGCCAGCAGCTTAGGTTGGCCTAGCGTGGCAGATACGCAGTATTTT.

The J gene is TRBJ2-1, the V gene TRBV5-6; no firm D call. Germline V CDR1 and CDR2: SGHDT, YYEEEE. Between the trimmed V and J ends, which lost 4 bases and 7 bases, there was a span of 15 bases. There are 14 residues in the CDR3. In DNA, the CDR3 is TGTGCCAGCAGCCAATACCAGACTGGGAATGAGCAGTTCTTC. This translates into CASSQYQTGNEQFF.

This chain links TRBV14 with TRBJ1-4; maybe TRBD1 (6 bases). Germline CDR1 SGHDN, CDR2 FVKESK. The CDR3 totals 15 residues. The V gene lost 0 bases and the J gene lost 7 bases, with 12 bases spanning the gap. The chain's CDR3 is CASSQDQGPGEKLFF. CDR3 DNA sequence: TGTGCCAGCAGCCAAGATCAGGGGCCAGGTGAAAAACTGTTTTTT.

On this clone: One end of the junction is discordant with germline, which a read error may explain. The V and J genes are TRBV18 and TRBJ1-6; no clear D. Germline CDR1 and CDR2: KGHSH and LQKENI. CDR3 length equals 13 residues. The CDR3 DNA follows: TGTGCCACCTCACCAGAAGGGAGCTCACCCCTCCACTTT. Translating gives CATSPEGSSPLHF. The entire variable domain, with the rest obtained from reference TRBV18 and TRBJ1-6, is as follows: NAGVMQNPRHLVRRRGQEARLRCSPMKGHSHVYWYRQLPEEGLKFMVYLQKENIIDESGMPKERFSAEFPKEGPSILRIQQVVRGDSAAYFCATSPEGSSPLHFGNGTRLTVT.

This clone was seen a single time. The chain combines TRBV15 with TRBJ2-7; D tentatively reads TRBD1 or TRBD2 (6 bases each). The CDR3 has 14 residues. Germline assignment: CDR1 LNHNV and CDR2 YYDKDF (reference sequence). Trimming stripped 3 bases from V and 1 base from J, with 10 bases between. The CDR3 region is CATSRRDISYEQYF. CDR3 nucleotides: TGTGCCACCAGCAGGCGGGACATATCCTACGAGCAGTACTTC.

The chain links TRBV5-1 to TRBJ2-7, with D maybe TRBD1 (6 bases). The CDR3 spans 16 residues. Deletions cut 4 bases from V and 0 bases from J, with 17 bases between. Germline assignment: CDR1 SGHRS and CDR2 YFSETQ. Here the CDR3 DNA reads TGCGCCAGCAGCACCGGGACATCCCACCTCTCCTACGAGCAGTACTTC. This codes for CASSTGTSHLSYEQYF. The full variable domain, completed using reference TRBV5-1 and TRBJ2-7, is KAGVTQTPRYLIKTRGQQVTLSCSPISGHRSVSWYQQTPGQGLQFLFEYFSETQRNKGNFPGRFSGRQFSNSRSEMNVSTLELGDSALYLCASSTGTSHLSYEQYFGPGTRLTVT.

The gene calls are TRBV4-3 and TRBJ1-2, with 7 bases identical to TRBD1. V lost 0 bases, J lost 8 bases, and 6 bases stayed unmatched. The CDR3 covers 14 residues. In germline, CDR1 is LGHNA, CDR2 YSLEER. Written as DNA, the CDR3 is TGCGCCAGCAGCCAAGAAGGGGGCCTATACGGCTACACCTTC. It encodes CASSQEGGLYGYTF.

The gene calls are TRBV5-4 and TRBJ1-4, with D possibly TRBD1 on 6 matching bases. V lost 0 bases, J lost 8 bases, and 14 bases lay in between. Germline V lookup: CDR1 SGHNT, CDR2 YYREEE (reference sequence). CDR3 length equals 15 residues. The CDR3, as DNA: TGTGCCAGCAGCTTGGTAGGGGGAATCGGCGAAAAACTGTTTTTT. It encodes CASSLVGGIGEKLFF.

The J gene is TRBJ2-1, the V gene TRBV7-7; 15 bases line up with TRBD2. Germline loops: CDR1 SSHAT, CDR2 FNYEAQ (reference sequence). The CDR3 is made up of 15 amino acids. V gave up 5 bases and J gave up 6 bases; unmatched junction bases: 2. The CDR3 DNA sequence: TGTGCCAGCAGCGGACTAGCGGGGGGGCTCAATGAGCAGTTCTTC. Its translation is CASSGLAGGLNEQFF. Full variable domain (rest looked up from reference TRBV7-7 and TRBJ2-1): GAGVSQSPRYKVTKRGQDVTLRCDPISSHATLYWYQQALGQGPEFLTYFNYEAQPDKSGLPSDRFSAERPEGSISTLTIQRTEQRDSAMYRCASSGLAGGLNEQFFGPGTRLTVL.